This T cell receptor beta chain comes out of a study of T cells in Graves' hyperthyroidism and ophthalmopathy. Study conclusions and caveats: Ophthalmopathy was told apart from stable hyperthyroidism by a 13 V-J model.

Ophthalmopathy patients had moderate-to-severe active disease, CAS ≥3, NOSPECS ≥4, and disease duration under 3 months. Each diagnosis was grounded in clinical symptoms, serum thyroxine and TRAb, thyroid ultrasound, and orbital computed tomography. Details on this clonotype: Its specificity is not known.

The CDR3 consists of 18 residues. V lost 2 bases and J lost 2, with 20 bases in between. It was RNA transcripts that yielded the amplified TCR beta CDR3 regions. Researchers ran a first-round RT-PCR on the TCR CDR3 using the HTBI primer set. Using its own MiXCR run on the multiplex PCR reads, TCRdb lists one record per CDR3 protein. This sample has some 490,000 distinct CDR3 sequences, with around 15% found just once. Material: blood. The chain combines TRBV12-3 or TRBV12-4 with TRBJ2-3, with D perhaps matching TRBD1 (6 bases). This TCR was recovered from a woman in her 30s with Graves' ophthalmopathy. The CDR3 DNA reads TGTGCCAGCAGTTTATTAGTCCGTCCAGCAGGGGCCACAGATACGCAGTATTTT. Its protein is CASSLLVRPAGATDTQYF.